The TCR beta chain described here comes from a study of beta chain features in type 1 diabetes. In total, each donor contributed a single heparinised blood draw that averaged about 110 mL. This clone was counted a few times. Its target is not known. Reverse transcribing all isolated RNA meant expressed TCRB transcripts were sequenced. The assay was immunoSEQ multiplex PCR, and TCRdb's table has in-frame clones only and misses some. This table holds about 320,000 clones, around 15% found once. General study points: PCR might favor shorter templates, but any such skew would affect patients and controls equally.

Per the germline V gene, CDR1 is SGDLS and CDR2 is YYNGEE. Trimming cost V 4 bases and J 0 bases; bases outside gene matches: 7. The CDR3 runs to 17 residues. The chain employs TRBV9 and TRBJ1-3; TRBD1 matches 10 bases. The TCR originated in a man aged 25 to 40 in good health. The material sequenced was central memory CD4+ T cells from blood. In nucleotides, the CDR3 is TGTGCCAGCAGCCCGACAGGGGGCCTCCTCTCTGGAAACACCATATATTTT. This translates into CASSPTGGLLSGNTIYF.